A single sample is the source of the 15 T cell receptor beta chains below, sequenced in a study of blood T cell repertoires in COVID-19. Data came from immunoSEQ multiplex PCR; TCRdb stores just in-frame clones and leaves some out. This table holds tens of thousands of clones, around 79% found once. What was sequenced was peripheral blood. The receptors derive from a man in his fifties or sixties with acute or convalescent COVID-19.

This clone was seen a few times. This rearrangement joins TRBV6-2 or TRBV6-3 to TRBJ1-2; D is ambiguous. Germline V CDR1 and CDR2: MNHEY, SVGEGT. This CDR3 contains 12 residues. V lost 0 bases and J lost 7, with 6 bases in between. The CDR3 DNA reads as TGTGCCAGCAGTTACTCATCCGGTGGCTACACCTTC. Protein sequence: CASSYSSGGYTF.

This clone was picked up one time. This chain joins TRBV12-3 or TRBV12-4 and TRBJ1-1, with a tentative D call TRBD1 (6 bases). The V and J ends lost 2 bases and 8 bases respectively, with 9 bases between them. The CDR3 is 12 amino acids. CDR3 coding DNA: TGTGCCAGCAGTTTAAGGGACAAAGAAGCTTTCTTT. Protein sequence: CASSLRDKEAFF.

This chain uses TRBV5-1 with TRBJ2-1; 8 bases are a match to TRBD1. The CDR3 runs to 14 residues. CDR1 is SGHRS and CDR2 is YFSETQ in the germline V gene. V was clipped by 3 bases and J by 8 bases; unmatched bases: 7. The CDR3 loop is CASSWGQAGDEQFF. CDR3 sequence (DNA): TGCGCCAGCAGCTGGGGACAGGCTGGTGATGAGCAGTTCTTC.

V is TRBV3-1 (or the pseudogene TRBV3-2) and J is TRBJ2-2; D might be TRBD1 (6 bases). Germline lookup yields CDR1 LGHDT and CDR2 YNNKEL (reference sequence). V lost 8 bases and J lost 2, with 18 bases in between. The CDR3 is 16 residues long. CDR3 bases: TGTGCCAGCCGACAGGATTGGCGGAGAAACACCGGGGAGCTGTTTTTT. Its translation: CASRQDWRRNTGELFF.

The gene calls are TRBV25-1 and TRBJ2-2, with D possibly matching TRBD1 (6 bases). V lost 2 bases, J lost 2 bases, and 18 bases lay in between. There are 18 residues in the CDR3. Germline V gene lookup returns CDR1 MGHDK and CDR2 SYGVNS. The CDR3 spells CASSEMGFRGSNTGELFF. In DNA, the CDR3 is TGTGCCAGCAGTGAAATGGGGTTCAGGGGTTCCAACACCGGGGAGCTGTTTTTT.

V usage is TRBV7-9 and J usage is TRBJ1-2; D is possibly TRBD1 (5 bases). The CDR3 extends over 13 amino acids. Germline lookup yields CDR1 SEHNR and CDR2 FQNEAQ (reference sequence). The V end lost 2 bases, the J end lost 3 bases, and 7 bases lay between the germline ends. In nucleotides, the CDR3 is TGTGCCAGCAGCTTATCGGGGGACTATGGCTACACCTTC. Encoded protein: CASSLSGDYGYTF.

The rearrangement links TRBV2 to TRBJ2-1; 11 bases are shared with TRBD2. Germline assignment: CDR1 SNHLY and CDR2 FYNNEI. V trimming: 5 bases; J trimming: 1 base; junction bases outside the gene matches: 1. This CDR3 is built from 15 residues. In DNA form, the CDR3 reads TGTGCCAGCAGTCCTAGCGGGGGGTCCTACAATGAGCAGTTCTTC. Protein: CASSPSGGSYNEQFF.

The rearrangement uses TRBV19 and TRBJ1-5; 12 bases are shared with TRBD1. This CDR3 is built from 18 residues. V lost 9 bases to trimming and J lost 4 bases; unmatched junction nucleotides: 16. Germline values: CDR1 LNHDA, CDR2 SQIVND (reference sequence). The CDR3 loop is CAREMGQGAMFPNQPQHF. CDR3 nucleotide sequence: TGTGCCAGGGAGATGGGACAGGGGGCAATGTTCCCGAATCAGCCCCAGCATTTT. The full variable domain, rest sourced from reference TRBV19 and TRBJ1-5, is DGGITQSPKYLFRKEGQNVTLSCEQNLNHDAMYWYRQDPGQGLRLIYYSQIVNDFQKGDIAEGYSVSREKKESFPLTVTSAQKNPTAFYLCAREMGQGAMFPNQPQHFGDGTRLSIL.

The V and J genes are TRBV2 and TRBJ1-5, with D perhaps TRBD1 (5 bases). The CDR3 extends over 13 amino acids. Per the germline V gene, CDR1 is SNHLY and CDR2 is FYNNEI. Trimming removed 6 bases at V and 9 bases at J, with 15 bases between. CDR3 nucleotide sequence: TGTGCCAGCAGGGACTGGTGGGGGGGGCCCCAGCATTTT. Protein: CASRDWWGGPQHF.

The chain is built from TRBV29-1 and TRBJ2-3; D not certain. Germline V lookup: CDR1 SQVTM, CDR2 ANQGSEA. Trimming took off 6 bases at V and 4 bases at J, with 2 bases between the two ends. This CDR3 has 9 amino acids. CDR3 in amino acids: CSVSDTQYF. The CDR3 region has the DNA TGCAGCGTCTCAGATACGCAGTATTTT.

The V call is TRBV11-2, the J call TRBJ1-6, with a weak D call TRBD1 (6 bases). CDR3 size: 16 residues. Deletions cut 7 bases from V and 8 bases from J, with 21 bases between. CDR1 is SGHAT and CDR2 is FQNNGV in the germline V gene. CDR3 amino acids: CASNARGGALYSPLHF. In DNA form, the CDR3 reads TGTGCCAGCAACGCGCGAGGGGGTGCTTTATATTCACCCCTCCACTTT.

This clone was counted only a few times. V usage is TRBV10-2 and J usage is TRBJ1-2, with D possibly TRBD1 on 6 matching bases. This CDR3 has 15 amino acids. The germline CDR1 and CDR2 sequences are WSHSY and SAAADI. With 7 bases removed from V and 0 bases from J, the gap between germline ends came to 15 bases. The CDR3 sequence is CASTNGQRSNYGYTF. The CDR3 DNA reads as TGCGCCAGCACCAACGGACAGAGATCTAACTATGGCTACACCTTC.

The chain links TRBV11-1 to TRBJ2-1; D is uncertain. V lost 5 bases, J lost 2 bases, and 7 bases lay in between. The CDR3 is 13 residues long. CDR1 SGHAT and CDR2 FQDESV come from the germline V gene (reference sequence). The CDR3 here is CASSPAAYNEQFF. In DNA form, the CDR3 reads TGTGCCAGCAGCCCGGCGGCCTACAATGAGCAGTTCTTC. Together with reference TRBV11-1 and TRBJ2-1, the CDR3 gives the full variable domain: EAEVAQSPRYKITEKSQAVAFWCDPISGHATLYWYRQILGQGPELLVQFQDESVVDDSQLPKDRFSAERLKGVDSTLKIQPAELGDSAMYLCASSPAAYNEQFFGPGTRLTVL.

This clone appeared once. This chain uses TRBV5-1 with TRBJ1-2; D perhaps matches TRBD1 (6 bases). The V gene lost 5 bases and the J gene lost 4 bases, with 9 bases spanning the gap. Germline V gives CDR1 SGHRS, CDR2 YFSETQ. The CDR3 has 12 amino acids. CDR3 sequence reads: CASSGQSYGYTF. DNA of the CDR3: TGCGCCAGCAGTGGACAGAGCTATGGCTACACCTTC.

The J gene is TRBJ2-5, the V gene TRBV6-2 or TRBV6-3; 9 nucleotides align to TRBD2. The CDR3 is 15 amino acids. The ends lost 2 bases at V and 4 bases at J; junction bases unmatched: 5. Germline assignment: CDR1 MNHEY and CDR2 SVGEGT. The CDR3 is CASSYGGGARETQYF. CDR3 in DNA: TGTGCCAGCAGTTACGGCGGGGGGGCGCGAGAGACCCAGTACTTC.